A single sample is the source of the 23 T cell receptor beta chains below, sequenced in a study of T cell repertoires in cytomegalovirus infection. TCRdb called the reads again in MiXCR, with one record for every CDR3 protein. Among more than 400,000 distinct CDR3 sequences listed, approximately 26% were seen once. Sequencing input: PBMCs. Receptors were obtained from a human donor in good health (CMV status not recorded). Some clones in this sample may be carry-over from other donors' samples.

This clonotype came up a few times. The chain carries TRBV28 and TRBJ1-1, with D maybe TRBD1 (5 bases). The germline CDR1 and CDR2 sequences are MDHEN and SYDVKM. The CDR3 runs to 13 residues. The V end was cut by 8 bases, the J end by 6 bases, with 16 bases between. Written as DNA, the CDR3 is TGTGCCAGCTTCTCTTTCGGGGGAGCTGAAGCTTTCTTT. It specifies CASFSFGGAEAFF.

The sample holds a few counts of this clonotype. V is TRBV11-3 and J is TRBJ2-2, with 10 nucleotides matching TRBD2. Trimming at V came to 3 bases and at J to 5 bases, leaving 6 bases not matched to a gene. The germline gives CDR1 SGHNT, CDR2 YENEEA. The CDR3 has 16 amino acids. CDR3 coding DNA: TGTGCCAGCAGCTTCGAGCGGGAGGGCCTTACCGGGGAGCTGTTTTTT. Translation gives CASSFEREGLTGELFF.

The rearrangement links TRBV27 to TRBJ2-2; 8 positions agree with TRBD1. Trimming cost V 3 bases and J 3 bases; bases outside gene matches: 6. CDR3 size: 16 residues. CDR1 and CDR2 from the germline V gene are MNHEY and SMNVEV (reference sequence). The CDR3, as DNA: TGTGCCAGCAGTTTGGCCGGGACAGGCTACACCGGGGAGCTGTTTTTT. This encodes CASSLAGTGYTGELFF.

This clonotype has just a few counts. V is TRBV30 and J is TRBJ2-7, with D tentatively TRBD1 or TRBD2 (5 bases each). Trimming left V 2 bases short and J 4 bases short, with 12 bases between. This CDR3 has 13 amino acids. In germline, CDR1 is GTSNPN, CDR2 SVGIG (reference sequence). CDR3 nucleotides: TGTGCCTGGAGTAGGGGAGATCTTTACGAGCAGTACTTC. Translating it yields CAWSRGDLYEQYF.

This sequence joins TRBV29-1 and TRBJ2-7; 9 bases agree with TRBD1. The germline V gene encodes CDR1 SQVTM and CDR2 ANQGSEA. The CDR3 sequence is 13 residues long. J was trimmed by 5 bases and V by 5 bases; bases with no gene match: 7. CDR3 region: CSVKGTGTNEQYF. As DNA, the CDR3 is TGCAGCGTTAAGGGGACAGGGACCAACGAGCAGTACTTC.

The chain recombines TRBV28 with TRBJ1-3, with D possibly being TRBD1 (5 bases). The CDR3 sequence is 15 residues long. V was cut by 1 base and J by 1 base, with 8 bases left in between. Germline loops: CDR1 MDHEN, CDR2 SYDVKM. CDR3 region: CASSLSGVSGNTIYF. In nucleotides, the CDR3 is TGTGCCAGCAGTTTATCGGGGGTATCTGGAAACACCATATATTTT.

DNA for the CDR3: TGCAGCGTGGGGGACAGCTACGAGCAGTACGTC. Translated, it gives CSVGDSYEQYV. This rearrangement joins TRBV29-1 to TRBJ2-7, with 7 bases aligning to TRBD1. The CDR3 is made up of 11 amino acids. Germline assignment: CDR1 SQVTM and CDR2 ANQGSEA. Trimming at V came to 6 bases and at J to 3 bases, leaving 2 bases not matched to a gene.

In its sample, this clonotype was seen a few times. The genes are TRBV19 and TRBJ2-3, with 9 bases that match TRBD1. The V and J ends lost 7 bases and 4 bases, in that order; junction bases with no gene match: 6. The CDR3 extends over 14 amino acids. The germline V gene encodes CDR1 LNHDA and CDR2 SQIVND (reference sequence). This chain's CDR3 is CASIGTGLSDTQYF. In DNA, the CDR3 is TGTGCCAGTATTGGGACAGGGTTGTCAGATACGCAGTATTTT.

The chain recombines TRBV4-3 with TRBJ2-1; the D gene is possibly TRBD2 (5 bases). Per germline, CDR1 LGHNA and CDR2 YSLEER. The CDR3 has 17 residues. The V end lost 0 bases, the J end lost 0 bases, and 12 bases lay between the germline ends. The CDR3 DNA follows: TGCGCCAGCAGCCAAGATCCTAGCACACTCTCCTACAATGAGCAGTTCTTC. It encodes CASSQDPSTLSYNEQFF.

This clonotype was detected many times. The chain recombines TRBV7-2 with TRBJ2-2; no clear D. Trimming removed 2 bases from V and 4 bases from J, with 11 bases in between. The CDR3 sequence is 15 residues long. The V gene's germline CDR1 is SGHTA and CDR2 FQGNSA. In DNA form, the CDR3 reads TGTGCCAGCAGCTTACTTTCGGGCCCCACCGGGGAGCTGTTTTTT. Amino acids: CASSLLSGPTGELFF.

The genes are TRBV13 and TRBJ2-1, with 7 positions matching TRBD2. The CDR3 covers 14 residues. Germline CDR1 is PRHDT and CDR2 is FYEKMQ (reference sequence). V was clipped by 7 bases and J by 10 bases; unmatched bases: 13. CDR3 residues: CASNLGLAEKEQFF. CDR3 nucleotides: TGTGCCAGCAACTTGGGTCTAGCGGAAAAGGAGCAGTTCTTC.

The V call is TRBV5-5, the J call TRBJ2-7; TRBD1 agrees at 9 bases. Germline V lookup: CDR1 SGHKS, CDR2 YYEKEE (reference sequence). V lost 1 base and J lost 1; bases outside the gene matches: 6. This CDR3 has 16 residues. The CDR3 is CASSLPDRGRSYEQYV. The CDR3 DNA is TGTGCCAGCAGCTTGCCGGACAGGGGCCGGTCCTACGAGCAGTACGTC.

The rearrangement joins TRBV20-1 to TRBJ2-1; 7 nucleotides line up with TRBD2. Germline V CDR1 and CDR2: DFQATT, SNEGSKA (reference sequence). The length of the CDR3 is 14 residues. V gave up 4 bases and J gave up 6 bases; unmatched junction bases: 9. The CDR3 sequence is CSAILAAGFNEQFF. Here the CDR3 DNA reads TGCAGTGCTATCTTAGCAGCGGGGTTCAATGAGCAGTTCTTC.

The chain recombines TRBV19 with TRBJ2-7; a weak D match, TRBD1 (6 bases). Trimming took 9 bases from V and 7 from J, leaving 13 bases between them. The germline V gene has CDR1 LNHDA and CDR2 SQIVND (reference sequence). The CDR3 length is 11 residues. CDR3 amino acids: CASHREWEQYV. Here the CDR3 DNA reads TGTGCCAGCCACAGGGAGTGGGAGCAGTACGTC.

The chain has TRBV20-1 and TRBJ2-7; the match to TRBD1 covers 11 bases. The CDR3 totals 19 residues. The germline CDR1 and CDR2 sequences are DFQATT and SNEGSKA (reference sequence). Losses at the gene ends were 6 bases for V and 0 bases for J; bases not matched to a gene: 19. CDR3 DNA: TGCAGTGCGCCCTCTTCCGGGACAGGGGGGGACGGGAGCTCCTACGAGCAGTACTTC. Its translation: CSAPSSGTGGDGSSYEQYF.

The table lists this clonotype with many counts. The chain recombines TRBV12-3 or TRBV12-4 with TRBJ1-5; no clear D gene. There are 12 residues in the CDR3. V was trimmed by 6 bases and J by 3 bases, leaving 6 bases between them. CDR3 sequence (DNA): TGTGCCAGCAGCTTGATCAATCAGCCCCAGCATTTT. Protein sequence: CASSLINQPQHF.

Only one count was recorded for this clonotype. The chain has TRBV4-3 and TRBJ1-2, with 7 bases matching TRBD1. Germline values: CDR1 LGHNA, CDR2 YSLEER. J gave up 4 bases and V 0 bases, and 5 bases lay outside the gene matches. The CDR3 extends over 15 amino acids. The CDR3 sequence: CASSQDLTGIYGYTF. CDR3 coding DNA: TGCGCCAGCAGCCAAGATTTGACAGGGATCTATGGCTACACCTTC.

This clonotype showed up just a few times. The J gene is TRBJ1-5, the V gene TRBV12-3 or TRBV12-4, with D perhaps matching TRBD1 (6 bases). CDR3 length equals 16 residues. Trimming left V 5 bases short and J 7 bases short, with 21 bases between. The CDR3 bases are TGTGCCAGCAGTATAACGACAGGAGTCTCTCGACAGCCCCAGCATTTT. Its protein is CASSITTGVSRQPQHF.

This sequence joins TRBV6-6 and TRBJ1-2; D uncertain. In germline, CDR1 is MNHNY, CDR2 SVGAGI (reference sequence). The CDR3 sequence is 10 residues long. The V end lost 7 bases, the J end lost 8 bases, and 8 bases lay between the germline ends. CDR3 nucleotide sequence: TGTGCCAGCACAGAGAGAGGCTACACCTTC. It yields the protein CASTERGYTF.

The chain employs TRBV28 and TRBJ2-7; 13 bases align to TRBD2. CDR3 length: 15 residues. Per the germline V gene, CDR1 is MDHEN and CDR2 is SYDVKM. Germline trimming cut 3 bases from V and 4 bases from J; bases unmatched to any gene: 3. In DNA, the CDR3 is TGTGCCAGCAGTTTCGGACTAGCGGGAGAGTACGAGCAGTACTTC. Translation: CASSFGLAGEYEQYF.

The V and J genes are TRBV19 and TRBJ1-5, with D hard to call. Germline CDR1 is LNHDA and CDR2 is SQIVND (reference sequence). This CDR3 comprises 13 residues. Deletions cut 7 bases from V and 0 bases from J, with 7 bases between. CDR3 region: CASTDYSNQPQHF. The CDR3 DNA reads TGTGCCAGTACCGATTATAGCAATCAGCCCCAGCATTTT.

This clonotype was observed a handful of times. The chain joins TRBV5-6 to TRBJ1-2; D unclear. V lost 7 bases and J lost 5, with 15 bases in between. This CDR3 comprises 13 residues. CDR1 is SGHDT and CDR2 is YYEEEE in the germline V gene. CDR3 region: CASRRAGNYGYTF. Here the CDR3 DNA reads TGTGCCAGCCGACGGGCTGGGAATTATGGCTACACCTTC.

The V and J genes are TRBV12-3 or TRBV12-4 and TRBJ1-5, with D perhaps TRBD1 (5 bases). The CDR3 spans 14 residues. The V end lost 4 bases, the J end lost 6 bases, and 13 bases lay between the germline ends. The CDR3 DNA follows: TGTGCCAGCAGTTGGAGTGGGGGTTTTCAGCCCCAGCATTTT. It yields the protein CASSWSGGFQPQHF.